A selection of T cell receptor beta chains follows, all from one sample in a study of T cells in Graves' hyperthyroidism and ophthalmopathy. Each CDR3 protein gets one entry after TCRdb re-called the multiplex PCR reads with MiXCR. This sample carries around 250,000 distinct CDR3 sequences, 13% to 15% of them seen once, and the ten largest clones take less than 15%. Sequenced: blood. These receptors were obtained from a woman aged 35 to 49 with Graves' hyperthyroidism that later progressed to Graves' ophthalmopathy. Each CDR3 is given with its conserved first and last residue. D genes are given only for firm matches. Only part of the rows carry a size: once, few, many, or a class if the clone is expanded.

V: TRBV28
length: 17
J: TRBJ2-1
D: TRBD2
size: many
CDR3: CASSLSFSGRARNEQFF
DNA: TGTGCCAGCAGTCTATCCTTTAGCGGGAGGGCCCGAAATGAGCAGTTCTTC

V: TRBV28
length: 12
J: TRBJ2-2
D: -
size: many
CDR3: CASSIFTGELFF
DNA: TGTGCCAGCAGTATATTTACCGGGGAGCTGTTTTTT

V: TRBV6-1
length: 13
J: TRBJ2-1
D: -
size: many
CDR3: CASSRGGAREQFF
DNA: TGTGCCAGCAGCCGTGGGGGGGCGAGGGAGCAGTTCTTC

V: TRBV7-2
length: 15
J: TRBJ1-5
D: -
size: few
CDR3: CASSSAQAGNQPQHF
DNA: TGTGCCAGCAGCTCTGCCCAGGCAGGCAATCAGCCCCAGCATTTT

V: TRBV20-1
length: 14
J: TRBJ2-7
D: TRBD2
size: -
CDR3: CSASGLAGDHEQYF
DNA: TGCAGTGCTAGTGGACTAGCGGGAGACCACGAGCAGTACTTC

V: TRBV3-1
length: 12
J: TRBJ2-7
D: -
size: many
CDR3: CASSQVEWEQYF
DNA: TGTGCCAGCAGCCAAGTCGAGTGGGAGCAGTACTTC

V: TRBV25-1
length: 13
J: TRBJ2-1
D: -
size: many
CDR3: CASSQQSYNEQFF
DNA: TGTGCCAGCAGCCAGCAGTCCTACAATGAGCAGTTCTTC

V: TRBV30
length: 12
J: TRBJ1-6
D: -
size: many
CDR3: CAWSWANSPLHF
DNA: TGTGCCTGGTCCTGGGCTAATTCACCCCTCCACTTT

V: TRBV19
length: 19
J: TRBJ1-2
D: TRBD1
size: many
CDR3: CASSIVSKYLGTGDYGYTF
DNA: TGTGCCAGTAGTATTGTATCCAAATACCTCGGGACAGGGGACTATGGCTACACCTTC

V: TRBV2
length: 15
J: TRBJ1-2
D: TRBD1
size: few
CDR3: CASSDGQGTGYGYTF
DNA: TGTGCCAGCAGTGATGGACAGGGGACAGGATATGGCTACACCTTC

V: TRBV2
length: 13
J: TRBJ1-6
D: -
size: few
CDR3: CASFLRGNSPLHF
DNA: TGTGCCAGTTTCCTTCGCGGTAATTCACCCCTCCACTTT

V: TRBV20-1
length: 13
J: TRBJ1-2
D: -
size: -
CDR3: CSARDLGEYGYTF
DNA: TGCAGTGCTAGAGATTTAGGCGAGTATGGCTACACCTTC

V: TRBV29-1
length: 16
J: TRBJ2-2
D: TRBD2
size: many
CDR3: CSVITGTSGITGELFF
DNA: TGCAGCGTTATAACCGGGACTAGCGGGATTACCGGGGAGCTGTTTTTT

V: TRBV10-3
length: 13
J: TRBJ2-5
D: -
size: many
CDR3: CATRATEQETQYF
DNA: TGTGCCACGAGGGCGACGGAGCAAGAGACCCAGTACTTC

V: TRBV3-1
length: 16
J: TRBJ1-5
D: -
size: few
CDR3: CASSNSPGTAYQPQHF
DNA: TGTGCCAGCAGCAACTCCCCCGGGACGGCCTATCAGCCCCAGCATTTT

V: TRBV2
length: 15
J: TRBJ2-3
D: TRBD2
size: many
CDR3: CASRGTTESTDTQYF
DNA: TGTGCCAGCAGGGGGACTACCGAAAGCACAGATACGCAGTATTTT

V: TRBV10-3
length: 13
J: TRBJ2-6
D: -
size: many
CDR3: CAIKSSGANVLTF
DNA: TGTGCCATCAAAAGCTCTGGGGCCAACGTCCTGACTTTC

V: TRBV5-1
length: 15
J: TRBJ2-1
D: TRBD2
size: many
CDR3: CASRRELAGNYEQFF
DNA: TGCGCCAGCCGACGGGAGCTAGCGGGAAATTATGAGCAGTTCTTC

V: TRBV2
length: 16
J: TRBJ2-3
D: TRBD2
size: many
CDR3: CASSDPGGERTDTQYF
DNA: TGTGCCAGCAGTGACCCGGGGGGAGAGAGGACAGATACGCAGTATTTT

V: TRBV4-1
length: 16
J: TRBJ2-7
D: TRBD1
size: few
CDR3: CASSQGTGGNSYEQYF
DNA: TGCGCCAGCAGCCAAGGGACAGGTGGAAACTCCTACGAGCAGTACTTC

V: TRBV7-8
length: 16
J: TRBJ2-3
D: TRBD1
size: -
CDR3: CASSLEGQGFGDTKYF
DNA: TGTGCCAGCAGCTTAGAGGGACAGGGGTTCGGGGATACGAAGTATTTT

V: TRBV11-2
length: 14
J: TRBJ2-1
D: -
size: many
CDR3: CASSLVADENEQFF
DNA: TGTGCCAGCAGCTTAGTAGCGGATGAAAATGAGCAGTTCTTC

V: TRBV6-2/TRBV6-3
length: 15
J: TRBJ2-2
D: TRBD2
size: few
CDR3: CASGRREHGTGELFF
DNA: TGTGCCTCAGGGAGGCGGGAGCACGGCACCGGGGAGCTGTTTTTT

V: TRBV12-3/TRBV12-4
length: 15
J: TRBJ2-1
D: TRBD2
size: many
CDR3: CASQIEGLAYNEQFF
DNA: TGTGCCAGCCAAATTGAGGGACTAGCCTACAATGAGCAGTTCTTC

V: TRBV15
length: 15
J: TRBJ2-3
D: -
size: -
CDR3: CATSRVPLSTDTQYF
DNA: TGTGCCACCAGCAGAGTGCCACTTAGCACAGATACGCAGTATTTT

V: TRBV10-1
length: 15
J: TRBJ2-1
D: TRBD1
size: few
CDR3: CASSERGQGANEQFF
DNA: TGCGCCAGCAGTGAAAGGGGACAGGGGGCTAATGAGCAGTTCTTC

V: TRBV28
length: 12
J: TRBJ1-6
D: -
size: many
CDR3: CASSLYPSPLHF
DNA: TGTGCCAGCAGTTTATATCCGTCACCCCTCCACTTT

V: TRBV7-9
length: 16
J: TRBJ2-3
D: TRBD1
size: -
CDR3: CASSTSGTGITDTQCF
DNA: TGTGCCAGCAGCACCTCCGGGACAGGAATCACAGATACTCAGTGTTTT

V: TRBV6-5
length: 14
J: TRBJ1-5
D: TRBD1
size: -
CDR3: CASSYEGAGQPQHF
DNA: TGTGCCAGCAGTTACGAGGGGGCCGGGCAGCCCCAGCATTTT

V: TRBV4-1
length: 13
J: TRBJ1-1
D: TRBD1
size: many
CDR3: CASRRDRGTEAFF
DNA: TGCGCCAGCAGACGAGACAGGGGCACTGAAGCTTTCTTT

V: TRBV7-9
length: 15
J: TRBJ2-1
D: -
size: many
CDR3: CASNPLAASYNEQFF
DNA: TGTGCCAGCAACCCACTAGCTGCGTCCTACAATGAGCAGTTCTTC

V: TRBV2
length: 13
J: TRBJ2-5
D: -
size: many
CDR3: CASSGDVGETQYF
DNA: TGTGCCAGCAGCGGGGATGTTGGTGAGACCCAGTACTTC

V: TRBV10-3
length: 14
J: TRBJ1-3
D: -
size: few
CDR3: CAISELYSGNTIYF
DNA: TGTGCCATCAGTGAGCTTTACTCTGGAAACACCATATATTTT

V: TRBV28
length: 12
J: TRBJ1-1
D: -
size: many
CDR3: CASSLLRTEAFF
DNA: TGTGCCAGCAGTTTATTGCGCACTGAAGCTTTCTTT

V: TRBV20-1
length: 14
J: TRBJ1-3
D: -
size: many
CDR3: CSARGGGSGNTIYF
DNA: TGCAGTGCTAGAGGGGGCGGCTCTGGAAACACCATATATTTT

V: TRBV10-3
length: 15
J: TRBJ2-5
D: TRBD2
size: many
CDR3: CAISEEGLVFETQYF
DNA: TGTGCCATCAGTGAAGAGGGACTAGTATTCGAGACCCAGTACTTC

V: TRBV28
length: 14
J: TRBJ1-2
D: -
size: many
CDR3: CASSLYRAEYGYTF
DNA: TGTGCCAGCAGTTTATACAGGGCGGAATATGGCTACACCTTC